The 17 T cell receptor beta chains below all came from one sample that was sequenced in a study of T cells expressing NK-cell markers. TCRdb reanalyzed the 5' RACE reads and collapses them to one entry per CDR3 protein, without DNA. The sample has about 410,000 distinct CDR3 sequences. Material for sequencing was blood T cells: a sorted CD56 or NKG2C T cell subset, CD4+ or CD8+ T cells, or bulk PBMC T cells (not recorded which). The origin of the receptors is a woman aged 45-65 years in good health.

This chain joins TRBV18 and TRBJ2-3; TCRdb's D call of TRBD1 is untestable without DNA. The CDR3 extends over 13 amino acids. Germline CDR1 KGHSH, CDR2 LQKENI. Here the CDR3 reads CASSPTGADTQYF.

The chain is built from TRBV7-3 and TRBJ2-3; TCRdb's assignment of TRBD2 cannot be checked, as there is no DNA. Germline loops: CDR1 SGHTA, CDR2 FQGTGA. The CDR3 consists of 14 residues. CDR3 in amino acids: CASSSLAGYDTQYF.

The chain recombines TRBV3-1 with TRBJ2-1; TCRdb names TRBD2, which stays unverified in the absence of DNA. Germline lookup yields CDR1 LGHDT and CDR2 YNNKEL (reference sequence). The CDR3 is made up of 16 amino acids. The CDR3 sequence: CASSQQGLAGGNEQFF.

This chain joins TRBV6-5 and TRBJ1-6. The CDR3 loop spans 14 amino acids. The V gene's germline CDR1 is MNHEY and CDR2 SVGAGI. CDR3: CASSYSQTLSPLHF.

The V gene is TRBV7-6, the J gene TRBJ2-2; the D gene TCRdb calls, TRBD2, cannot be checked with no DNA. This CDR3 comprises 16 residues. The germline V gene encodes CDR1 SGHVS and CDR2 FNYEAQ. The CDR3 sequence: CASSYSGRAPTGELFF.

V and J are TRBV9 and TRBJ2-5; TCRdb returns TRBD1, unconfirmable since there is no DNA. From germline, CDR1 is SGDLS and CDR2 YYNGEE. This CDR3 region has 13 residues. The CDR3 region is CASSGPDGETQYF.

The V gene is TRBV27, the J gene TRBJ1-6; without DNA, the TCRdb call of TRBD1 cannot be checked. The CDR3 is 16 residues long. Germline CDR1 MNHEY, CDR2 SMNVEV (reference sequence). The CDR3 loop reads CASNQGKMSYNSPLHF.

The chain recombines TRBV12-3 or TRBV12-4 with TRBJ2-1; TCRdb reports TRBD2, a call that lacks DNA to check it against. The CDR3 length is 17 residues. CDR3 sequence: CASSLRWSGSVDNEQFF.

The rearrangement uses TRBV7-2 and TRBJ2-4; absent DNA, TCRdb's TRBD1 call cannot be checked. There are 13 residues in the CDR3. From germline, CDR1 is SGHTA and CDR2 FQGNSA. The chain's CDR3 is CASSPGQGYIQYF.

CDR3 amino acids: CASSLGRGFETQYF. J is TRBJ2-5 and V is TRBV12-3 or TRBV12-4; TCRdb returns TRBD2, unconfirmable since there is no DNA. The CDR3 has 14 residues.

The J gene is TRBJ2-1, the V gene TRBV3-1; no DNA is available, so the TRBD1 call from TCRdb remains unchecked. Germline CDR1 reads LGHDT; CDR2 reads YNNKEL (reference sequence). The CDR3 spans 15 residues. CDR3 amino acids: CASSLSPGQYNEQFF.

CDR3 amino acids: CSARDLSGQPQHF. This chain joins TRBV20-1 and TRBJ1-5. This CDR3 is built from 13 residues. CDR1 is DFQATT and CDR2 is SNEGSKA in the germline V gene (reference sequence).

The chain links TRBV5-1 to TRBJ2-2. Germline V lookup: CDR1 SGHRS, CDR2 YFSETQ. The CDR3 is 15 residues long. CDR3 residues: CASSIKTSNTGELFF.

The chain uses TRBV7-8 and TRBJ2-7; TCRdb's D call of TRBD1 is untestable without DNA. From germline, CDR1 is SGHVS and CDR2 FQNEAQ. This CDR3 has 14 residues. The CDR3 sequence is CASSLPGQGSEQYF. Supplemented by reference TRBV7-8 and TRBJ2-7, the full variable domain reads GAGVSQSPRYKVAKRGQDVALRCDPISGHVSLFWYQQALGQGPEFLTYFQNEAQLDKSGLPSDRFFAERPEGSVSTLKIQRTQQEDSAVYLCASSLPGQGSEQYFGPGTRLTVT.

The rearrangement uses TRBV5-1 and TRBJ1-5; TCRdb's D call, TRBD1, is unchecked because there is no DNA. This CDR3 is built from 13 residues. Germline V gene sequence: CDR1 SGHRS, CDR2 YFSETQ. The CDR3 here is CASSYTGGRPQHF.

The V gene is TRBV3-1, the J gene TRBJ2-3; TCRdb calls TRBD2, which cannot be checked without DNA. This CDR3 comprises 16 residues. Germline CDR1 LGHDT, CDR2 YNNKEL (reference sequence). CDR3 in amino acids: CASSQDLAGGRDTQYF.

The chain links TRBV29-1 to TRBJ2-5. The CDR3 contains 14 residues. The germline V gene has CDR1 SQVTM and CDR2 ANQGSEA. The CDR3 reads CSVEDLPHQETQYF. Full variable domain (rest looked up from reference TRBV29-1 and TRBJ2-5): SAVISQKPSRDICQRGTSLTIQCQVDSQVTMMFWYRQQPGQSLTLIATANQGSEATYESGFVIDKFPISRPNLTFSTLTVSNMSPEDSSIYLCSVEDLPHQETQYFGPGTRLLVL.